These T cell receptor beta chains were read from a single sample in a study of neurological immune-mediated disorders. TCRdb reprocessed the 5' RACE reads with MiXCR, giving one entry per CDR3 protein. This table has 32,000 or so distinct CDR3 sequences, 9% to 14% appearing once. Sequences were obtained from PBMCs. Receptors were obtained from an older woman in good health. The CDR3 runs from the conserved cysteine through the conserved F or W. The D gene is left open where the match is weak. Not all rows give a size; the values are once, few, many and, for expanded clones, a class.

j_call: TRBJ2-7
clone_size: many
d_call: TRBD1
v_call: TRBV3-1
cdr3_nt: TGTGCCAGCAGCCAAGAGGGGACAGGTGATTCCTACGAGCAGTACTTC
cdr3_aa: CASSQEGTGDSYEQYF

j_call: TRBJ2-2
clone_size: many
d_call: .
v_call: TRBV5-1
cdr3_nt: TGCGCCAGCAGCTTCAGTCCAAGCGACACCGGGGAGCTGTTTTTT
cdr3_aa: CASSFSPSDTGELFF

j_call: TRBJ2-3
clone_size: .
d_call: TRBD1
v_call: TRBV20-1
cdr3_nt: TGCAGTGCTAGAATACAGGGGGGCAATCAGCCCCAGTATTTT
cdr3_aa: CSARIQGGNQPQYF

j_call: TRBJ1-5
clone_size: many
d_call: .
v_call: TRBV20-1
cdr3_nt: TGCAGTGCTAGAGGGCCACCTTATCAGCCCCAGCATTTT
cdr3_aa: CSARGPPYQPQHF

j_call: TRBJ2-1
clone_size: many
d_call: TRBD2
v_call: TRBV5-1
cdr3_nt: TGCGCCAGCAGCGGAACTAGCGGGAGGGCCCCGAATGAGCAGTTCTTC
cdr3_aa: CASSGTSGRAPNEQFF

j_call: TRBJ2-3
clone_size: .
d_call: TRBD2
v_call: TRBV7-9
cdr3_nt: TGTGCCAGCATCTCAGCCGGGACTAGCGGCACAGATACGCAGTATTTT
cdr3_aa: CASISAGTSGTDTQYF

j_call: TRBJ2-3
clone_size: once
d_call: .
v_call: TRBV7-6
cdr3_nt: TGTGCCAGCTGCTTAGACAGAAAAGTACCCTCAGATACGCAGTATTTT
cdr3_aa: CASCLDRKVPSDTQYF

j_call: TRBJ1-5
clone_size: many
d_call: .
v_call: TRBV6-2/TRBV6-3
cdr3_nt: TGTGCCAGCGCGGGGCAAAATCAGCCCCAGCATTTT
cdr3_aa: CASAGQNQPQHF

j_call: TRBJ1-2
clone_size: many
d_call: .
v_call: TRBV5-5
cdr3_nt: TGTGCCAGCAGCTTGATGGGGCAGGACCTCTATGGCTACACCTTC
cdr3_aa: CASSLMGQDLYGYTF

j_call: TRBJ2-5
clone_size: many
d_call: .
v_call: TRBV5-1
cdr3_nt: TGCGCCAGCAGCTTGGACGGGACCTCTGGAGCAGAGACCCAGTACTTC
cdr3_aa: CASSLDGTSGAETQYF

j_call: TRBJ2-5
clone_size: medium-sized
d_call: .
v_call: TRBV7-3
cdr3_nt: TGTGCCAGCAGCCTGATGGGATCTCAAGAGACCCAGTACTTC
cdr3_aa: CASSLMGSQETQYF

j_call: TRBJ1-1
clone_size: many
d_call: .
v_call: TRBV20-1
cdr3_nt: TGCAGTGCTAGAGATCTAAGCTGGTTGAACACTGAAGCTTTCTTT
cdr3_aa: CSARDLSWLNTEAFF

j_call: TRBJ2-7
clone_size: many
d_call: .
v_call: TRBV6-2/TRBV6-3
cdr3_nt: TGTGCCAGCGGAGTATCCTACGAGCAGTACTTC
cdr3_aa: CASGVSYEQYF

j_call: TRBJ2-5
clone_size: many
d_call: .
v_call: TRBV19
cdr3_nt: TGTGCCAGTAGTCGAGGAGCCGGGATACGGTACCAAGAGACCCAGTACTTC
cdr3_aa: CASSRGAGIRYQETQYF

j_call: TRBJ2-5
clone_size: .
d_call: .
v_call: TRBV24-1
cdr3_nt: TGTGCCACCAGTGATTTTAGACAAGCGGAGACCCAGTACTTC
cdr3_aa: CATSDFRQAETQYF

j_call: TRBJ1-6
clone_size: many
d_call: TRBD1
v_call: TRBV7-2
cdr3_nt: TGTGCCAGCAGCATAGGGACAGGGGGAAATTCACCCCTCCACTTT
cdr3_aa: CASSIGTGGNSPLHF

j_call: TRBJ1-5
clone_size: many
d_call: .
v_call: TRBV27
cdr3_nt: TGTGCCAGCAGTTTAAATGGGGTTATGCAAGGTCAGCCCCAGCATTTT
cdr3_aa: CASSLNGVMQGQPQHF

j_call: TRBJ2-2
clone_size: many
d_call: .
v_call: TRBV5-1
cdr3_nt: TGCGCCAGCAGCGTACAGGGCCCGTTCACCGGGGAGCTGTTTTTT
cdr3_aa: CASSVQGPFTGELFF

j_call: TRBJ2-7
clone_size: many
d_call: TRBD2
v_call: TRBV20-1
cdr3_nt: TGCAGTGCTACTCGGGGGGACTACGAGCAGTACTTC
cdr3_aa: CSATRGDYEQYF

j_call: TRBJ2-1
clone_size: medium-sized
d_call: TRBD2
v_call: TRBV12-3/TRBV12-4
cdr3_nt: TGTGCCAGCACCCCGGGAGGGGGGGCCGAGCAGTTCTTC
cdr3_aa: CASTPGGGAEQFF

j_call: TRBJ2-5
clone_size: many
d_call: .
v_call: TRBV20-1
cdr3_nt: TGCAGTGCTCCTAGACAGACCCAAGAGACCCAGTACTTC
cdr3_aa: CSAPRQTQETQYF

j_call: TRBJ1-1
clone_size: medium-sized
d_call: .
v_call: TRBV4-2
cdr3_nt: TGTGCCAGCAGCCAAGACACTGAAGCTTTCTTT
cdr3_aa: CASSQDTEAFF

j_call: TRBJ2-1
clone_size: .
d_call: .
v_call: TRBV29-1
cdr3_nt: TGCAGCGTGGCGACAGGTAACAATGAGCAGTTCTTC
cdr3_aa: CSVATGNNEQFF

j_call: TRBJ2-3
clone_size: many
d_call: TRBD2
v_call: TRBV7-9
cdr3_nt: TGTGCCAGCAGCTTAGCGCTCGGGGGGGCTGCAGATACGCAGTATTTT
cdr3_aa: CASSLALGGAADTQYF

j_call: TRBJ1-2
clone_size: many
d_call: TRBD1
v_call: TRBV29-1
cdr3_nt: TGCAGCGTTGAAGATCAGGACAGGGGGCATGGCTACACCTTC
cdr3_aa: CSVEDQDRGHGYTF

j_call: TRBJ2-1
clone_size: once
d_call: TRBD2
v_call: TRBV7-3
cdr3_nt: TGTGCCAGCAGCTCAATGACCTGGACTAGCGGTCACAATGAGCAGTTCTTC
cdr3_aa: CASSSMTWTSGHNEQFF

j_call: TRBJ1-5
clone_size: many
d_call: .
v_call: TRBV5-6
cdr3_nt: TGTGCCAGCAGCTTGGGGTCGTATCCGCCCCAGCATTTT
cdr3_aa: CASSLGSYPPQHF

j_call: TRBJ1-2
clone_size: many
d_call: .
v_call: TRBV5-1
cdr3_nt: TGCGCCAGCAGCCCCTCGGGGGCAACCAACTATGGCTACACCTTC
cdr3_aa: CASSPSGATNYGYTF

j_call: TRBJ1-4
clone_size: many
d_call: .
v_call: TRBV20-1
cdr3_nt: TGCAGTGCTAGGGCCACGGGGGGCCGGACTAATGAAAAACTGTTTTTT
cdr3_aa: CSARATGGRTNEKLFF

j_call: TRBJ1-2
clone_size: many
d_call: .
v_call: TRBV12-3/TRBV12-4
cdr3_nt: TGTGCCAGCAGTTTCGAGGAGAGGTATGGCTACACCTTC
cdr3_aa: CASSFEERYGYTF

j_call: TRBJ2-1
clone_size: many
d_call: TRBD2
v_call: TRBV5-1
cdr3_nt: TGCGCCAGCAGCTTGAGGTTAGCGGGGGGTCCATACAATGAGCAGTTCTTC
cdr3_aa: CASSLRLAGGPYNEQFF

j_call: TRBJ2-5
clone_size: many
d_call: .
v_call: TRBV6-2/TRBV6-3
cdr3_nt: TGTGCCAGCAGTCAGGGGGGTCTGCAAGAGACCCAGTACTTC
cdr3_aa: CASSQGGLQETQYF

j_call: TRBJ2-2
clone_size: many
d_call: .
v_call: TRBV18
cdr3_nt: TGTGCCAGCTCAACATACCCAGGGGACACCGGGGAGCTGTTTTTT
cdr3_aa: CASSTYPGDTGELFF

j_call: TRBJ2-7
clone_size: .
d_call: .
v_call: TRBV6-2/TRBV6-3
cdr3_nt: TGTGTCAGCAGTCCAAGCTCCTACGAGCAGTACTTC
cdr3_aa: CVSSPSSYEQYF

j_call: TRBJ2-7
clone_size: few
d_call: TRBD1
v_call: TRBV7-6
cdr3_nt: TGTGCCAGCAGCAGACAGGGACCCTCCTACGAGCAGTACTTC
cdr3_aa: CASSRQGPSYEQYF

j_call: TRBJ2-1
clone_size: many
d_call: .
v_call: TRBV5-1
cdr3_nt: TGCGCCAGCAGCTTGGGGGGAGGGGGAATCTACAATGAGCAGTTCTTC
cdr3_aa: CASSLGGGGIYNEQFF

j_call: TRBJ2-1
clone_size: many
d_call: TRBD2
v_call: TRBV20-1
cdr3_nt: TGCAGTGCCATCTCCGTAACTAGCGGGTACAATGAGCAGTTCTTC
cdr3_aa: CSAISVTSGYNEQFF

j_call: TRBJ2-1
clone_size: many
d_call: .
v_call: TRBV12-3/TRBV12-4
cdr3_nt: TGTGCCAGCAGCCCCGGCATAATCTCCTACAATGAGCAGTTCTTC
cdr3_aa: CASSPGIISYNEQFF

j_call: TRBJ1-3
clone_size: many
d_call: .
v_call: TRBV20-1
cdr3_nt: TGCAGTGCTCGACAGTCCTCTGGAAACACCATATATTTT
cdr3_aa: CSARQSSGNTIYF

j_call: TRBJ1-4
clone_size: many
d_call: TRBD1
v_call: TRBV7-8
cdr3_nt: TGTGCCAGCAGCTTAGCCACAGGGGGCTTTGAAAAACTGTTTTTT
cdr3_aa: CASSLATGGFEKLFF

j_call: TRBJ2-3
clone_size: medium-sized
d_call: .
v_call: TRBV7-9
cdr3_nt: TGTGCCAGCAGCCCACCGGGCGTGGGGTCCACAGATACGCAGTATTTT
cdr3_aa: CASSPPGVGSTDTQYF

j_call: TRBJ1-3
clone_size: many
d_call: .
v_call: TRBV20-1
cdr3_nt: TGCAGTGCTAGATGGGTAACTGGAAACACCATATATTTT
cdr3_aa: CSARWVTGNTIYF

j_call: TRBJ1-1
clone_size: .
d_call: .
v_call: TRBV30
cdr3_nt: TGTGCCTTGAGGGAGACACTGAACACTGAAGCTTTCTTT
cdr3_aa: CALRETLNTEAFF

j_call: TRBJ2-2
clone_size: many
d_call: .
v_call: TRBV7-7
cdr3_nt: TGTGCTAGCAGCCCAGGACTGTCGGGAACCGGGGAGCTGTTTTTT
cdr3_aa: CASSPGLSGTGELFF

j_call: TRBJ2-7
clone_size: many
d_call: .
v_call: TRBV10-3
cdr3_nt: TGTGCCATCAGTGAAAAAAGCTACGAGCAGTACTTC
cdr3_aa: CAISEKSYEQYF

j_call: TRBJ2-3
clone_size: few
d_call: .
v_call: TRBV13
cdr3_nt: TGTGCCAGCAGCACCCTAGGCGGGTACACAGATACGCAGTATTTT
cdr3_aa: CASSTLGGYTDTQYF